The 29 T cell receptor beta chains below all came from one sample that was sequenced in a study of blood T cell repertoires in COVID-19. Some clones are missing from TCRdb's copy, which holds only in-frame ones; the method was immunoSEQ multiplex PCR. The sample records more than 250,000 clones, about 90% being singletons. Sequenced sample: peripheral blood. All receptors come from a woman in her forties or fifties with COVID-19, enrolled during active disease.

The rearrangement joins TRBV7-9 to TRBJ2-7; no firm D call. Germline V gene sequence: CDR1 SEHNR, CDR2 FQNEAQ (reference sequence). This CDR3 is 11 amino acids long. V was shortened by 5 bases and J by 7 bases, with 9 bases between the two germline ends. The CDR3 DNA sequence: TGTGCCAGCAGCCCACAGTGGGAGCAGTACTTC. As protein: CASSPQWEQYF. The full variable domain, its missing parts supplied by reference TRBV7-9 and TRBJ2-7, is DTGVSQNPRHKITKRGQNVTFRCDPISEHNRLYWYRQTLGQGPEFLTYFQNEAQLEKSRLLSDRFSAERPKGSFSTLEIQRTEQGDSAMYLCASSPQWEQYFGPGTRLTVT.

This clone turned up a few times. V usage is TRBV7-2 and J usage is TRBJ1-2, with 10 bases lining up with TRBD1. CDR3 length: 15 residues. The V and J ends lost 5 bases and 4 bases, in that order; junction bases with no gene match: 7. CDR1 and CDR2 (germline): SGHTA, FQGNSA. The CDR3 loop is CASSGWDRGPYGYTF. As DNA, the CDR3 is TGTGCCAGCAGCGGCTGGGACAGGGGTCCCTATGGCTACACCTTC. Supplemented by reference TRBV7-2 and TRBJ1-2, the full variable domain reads GAGVSQSPSNKVTEKGKDVELRCDPISGHTALYWYRQSLGQGLEFLIYFQGNSAPDKSGLPSDRFSAERTGGSVSTLTIQRTQQEDSAVYLCASSGWDRGPYGYTFGSGTRLTVV.

The CDR3: CASSFTLNTEAFF. CDR3 sequence (DNA): TGTGCCAGCAGCTTTACACTGAACACTGAAGCTTTCTTT. This sequence joins TRBV7-3 and TRBJ1-1; D gene unclear. The V end lost 3 bases, the J end lost 0 bases, and 5 bases lay between the germline ends. Germline values: CDR1 SGHTA, CDR2 FQGTGA. The CDR3 has 13 amino acids.

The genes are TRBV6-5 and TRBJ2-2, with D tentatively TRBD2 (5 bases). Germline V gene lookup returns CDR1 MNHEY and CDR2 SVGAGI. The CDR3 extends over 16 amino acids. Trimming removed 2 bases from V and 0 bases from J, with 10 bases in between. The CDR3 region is CASSYEGNPNTGELFF. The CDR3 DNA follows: TGTGCCAGCAGTTACGAGGGAAACCCGAACACCGGGGAGCTGTTTTTT.

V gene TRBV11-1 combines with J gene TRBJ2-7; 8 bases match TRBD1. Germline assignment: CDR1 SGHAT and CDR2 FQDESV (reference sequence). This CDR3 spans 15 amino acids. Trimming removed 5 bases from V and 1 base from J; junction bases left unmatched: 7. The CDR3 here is CASSPRTGKSYEQYF. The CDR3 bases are TGTGCCAGCAGCCCGCGGACAGGGAAGTCCTACGAGCAGTACTTC.

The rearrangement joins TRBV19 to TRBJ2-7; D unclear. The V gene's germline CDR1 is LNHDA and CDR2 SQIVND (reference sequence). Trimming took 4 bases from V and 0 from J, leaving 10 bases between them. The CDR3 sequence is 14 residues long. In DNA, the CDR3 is TGTGCCAGTAGTAGCCGGCGAGGCTCCTACGAGCAGTACTTC. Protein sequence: CASSSRRGSYEQYF. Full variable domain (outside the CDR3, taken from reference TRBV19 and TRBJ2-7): DGGITQSPKYLFRKEGQNVTLSCEQNLNHDAMYWYRQDPGQGLRLIYYSQIVNDFQKGDIAEGYSVSREKKESFPLTVTSAQKNPTAFYLCASSSRRGSYEQYFGPGTRLTVT.

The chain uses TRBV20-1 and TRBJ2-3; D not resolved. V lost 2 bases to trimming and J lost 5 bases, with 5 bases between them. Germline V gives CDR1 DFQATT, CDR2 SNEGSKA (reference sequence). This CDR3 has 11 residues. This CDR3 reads CSARYGDTQYF. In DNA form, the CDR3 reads TGCAGTGCTAGATACGGAGATACGCAGTATTTT.

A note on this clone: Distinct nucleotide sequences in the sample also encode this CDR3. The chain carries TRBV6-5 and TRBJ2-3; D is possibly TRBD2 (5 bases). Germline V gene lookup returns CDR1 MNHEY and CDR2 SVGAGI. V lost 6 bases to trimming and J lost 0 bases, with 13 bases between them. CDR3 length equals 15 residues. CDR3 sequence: CASSRSRTSTDTQYF. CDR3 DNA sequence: TGTGCCAGCAGCCGCTCCCGGACTAGCACAGATACGCAGTATTTT.

The CDR3 is CASSLRGPSYEQYF. Here the CDR3 DNA reads TGTGCCAGCAGCTTGAGGGGGCCTTCCTACGAGCAGTACTTC. V and J are TRBV5-4 and TRBJ2-7, with TRBD1 matching over 7 bases. The CDR3 covers 14 residues. V lost 1 base to trimming and J lost 1 base; unmatched junction nucleotides: 2. Germline V gives CDR1 SGHNT, CDR2 YYREEE (reference sequence).

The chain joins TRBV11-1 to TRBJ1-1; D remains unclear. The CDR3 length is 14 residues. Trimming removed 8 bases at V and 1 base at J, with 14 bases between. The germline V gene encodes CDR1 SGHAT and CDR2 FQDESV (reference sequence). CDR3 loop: CASGQFRRNTEAFF. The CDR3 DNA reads TGTGCCAGCGGTCAGTTCAGGCGGAACACTGAAGCTTTCTTT.

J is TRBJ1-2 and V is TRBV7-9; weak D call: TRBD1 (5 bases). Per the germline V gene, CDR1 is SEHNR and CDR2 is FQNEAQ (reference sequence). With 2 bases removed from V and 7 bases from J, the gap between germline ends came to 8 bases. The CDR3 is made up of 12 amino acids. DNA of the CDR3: TGTGCCAGCAGCTTACAGGGCGGTGGCTACACCTTC. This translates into CASSLQGGGYTF.

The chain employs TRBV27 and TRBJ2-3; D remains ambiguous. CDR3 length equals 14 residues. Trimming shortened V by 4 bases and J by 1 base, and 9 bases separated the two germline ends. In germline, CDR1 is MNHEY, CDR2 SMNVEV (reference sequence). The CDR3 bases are TGTGCCAGCAGTTCTGAAAGAGGCACAGATACGCAGTATTTT. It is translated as CASSSERGTDTQYF.

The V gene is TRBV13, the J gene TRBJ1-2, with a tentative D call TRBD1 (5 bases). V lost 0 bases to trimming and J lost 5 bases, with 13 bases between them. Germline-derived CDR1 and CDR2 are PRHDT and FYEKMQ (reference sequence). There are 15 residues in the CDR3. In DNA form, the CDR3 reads TGTGCCAGCAGCTTAGGCGAAGCCACAGGATATGGCTACACCTTC. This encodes CASSLGEATGYGYTF.

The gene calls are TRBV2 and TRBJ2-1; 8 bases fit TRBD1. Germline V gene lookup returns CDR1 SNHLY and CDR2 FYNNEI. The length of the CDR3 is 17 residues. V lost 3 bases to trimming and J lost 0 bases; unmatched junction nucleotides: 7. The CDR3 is CASSDSGGDLSYNEQFF. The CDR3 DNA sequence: TGTGCCAGCAGTGATTCAGGGGGCGACCTCTCCTACAATGAGCAGTTCTTC.

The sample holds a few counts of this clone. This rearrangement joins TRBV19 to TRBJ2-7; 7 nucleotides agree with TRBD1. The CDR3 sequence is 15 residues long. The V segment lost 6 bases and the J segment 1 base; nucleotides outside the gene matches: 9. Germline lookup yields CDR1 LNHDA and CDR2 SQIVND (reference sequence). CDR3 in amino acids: CASSWDSQTSYEQYF. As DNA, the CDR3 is TGTGCCAGTAGCTGGGACAGTCAGACTTCCTACGAGCAGTACTTC.

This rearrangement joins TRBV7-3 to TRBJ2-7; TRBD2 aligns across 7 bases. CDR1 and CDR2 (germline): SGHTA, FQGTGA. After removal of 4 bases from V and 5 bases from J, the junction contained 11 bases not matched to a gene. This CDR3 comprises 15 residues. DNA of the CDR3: TGTGCCAGCAGCTCTGGACTAGTAGGGAAAGACGAGCAGTACTTC. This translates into CASSSGLVGKDEQYF.

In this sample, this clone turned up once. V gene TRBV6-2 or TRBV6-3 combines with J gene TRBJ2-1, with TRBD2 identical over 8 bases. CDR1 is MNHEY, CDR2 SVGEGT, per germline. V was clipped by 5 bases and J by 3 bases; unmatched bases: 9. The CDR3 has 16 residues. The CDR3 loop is CASSSRARGGYNEQFF. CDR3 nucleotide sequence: TGTGCCAGCAGTAGCCGGGCCCGGGGGGGCTACAATGAGCAGTTCTTC.

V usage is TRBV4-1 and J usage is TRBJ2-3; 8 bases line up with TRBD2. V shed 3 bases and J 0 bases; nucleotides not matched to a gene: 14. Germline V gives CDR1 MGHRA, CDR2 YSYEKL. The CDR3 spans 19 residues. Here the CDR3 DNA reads TGCGCCAGCAGCCACCCCTCCTCGGGGGGGAGGACAAGCACAGATACGCAGTATTTT. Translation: CASSHPSSGGRTSTDTQYF.

This chain's CDR3 is CASSLILGTSSGNTIYF. CDR3 nucleotide sequence: TGTGCCAGCAGTTTAATTTTGGGCACTTCCTCAGGAAACACCATATATTTT. V is TRBV28 and J is TRBJ1-3; D is unresolved. Germline assignment: CDR1 MDHEN and CDR2 SYDVKM. The CDR3 has 17 amino acids. Trimming took off 2 bases at V and 4 bases at J, with 18 bases between the two ends. Full variable domain (rest looked up from reference TRBV28 and TRBJ1-3): DVKVTQSSRYLVKRTGEKVFLECVQDMDHENMFWYRQDPGLGLRLIYFSYDVKMKEKGDIPEGYSVSREKKERFSLILESASTNQTSMYLCASSLILGTSSGNTIYFGEGSWLTVV.

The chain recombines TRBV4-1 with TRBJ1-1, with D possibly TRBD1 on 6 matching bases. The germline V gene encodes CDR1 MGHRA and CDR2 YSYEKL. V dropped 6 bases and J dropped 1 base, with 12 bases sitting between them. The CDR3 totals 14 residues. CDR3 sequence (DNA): TGCGCCAGCAGACCGGACAGCTCGAACACTGAAGCTTTCTTT. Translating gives CASRPDSSNTEAFF.

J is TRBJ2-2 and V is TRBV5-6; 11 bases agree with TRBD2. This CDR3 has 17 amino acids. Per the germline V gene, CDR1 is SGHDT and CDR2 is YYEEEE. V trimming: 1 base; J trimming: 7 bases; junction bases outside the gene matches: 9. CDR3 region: CASSLTQLAGVRGELFF. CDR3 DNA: TGTGCCAGCAGCTTGACCCAACTAGCGGGAGTGCGCGGGGAGCTGTTTTTT.

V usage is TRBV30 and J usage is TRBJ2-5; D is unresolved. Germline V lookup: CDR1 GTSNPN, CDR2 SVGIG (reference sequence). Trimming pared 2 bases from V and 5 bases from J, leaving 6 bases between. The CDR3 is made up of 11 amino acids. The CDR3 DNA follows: TGTGCCTGGAGTCTCAGGGAGACCCAGTACTTC. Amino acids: CAWSLRETQYF. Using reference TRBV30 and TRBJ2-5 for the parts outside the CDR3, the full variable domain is SQTIHQWPATLVQPVGSPLSLECTVEGTSNPNLYWYRQAAGRGLQLLFYSVGIGQISSEVPQNLSASRPQDRQFILSSKKLLLSDSGFYLCAWSLRETQYFGPGTRLLVL.

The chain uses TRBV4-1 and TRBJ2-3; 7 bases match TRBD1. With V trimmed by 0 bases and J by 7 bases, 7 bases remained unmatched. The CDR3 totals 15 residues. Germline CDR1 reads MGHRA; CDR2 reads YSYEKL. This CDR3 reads CASSQDWQGGYTQYF. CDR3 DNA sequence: TGCGCCAGCAGCCAAGATTGGCAAGGGGGCTATACGCAGTATTTT.

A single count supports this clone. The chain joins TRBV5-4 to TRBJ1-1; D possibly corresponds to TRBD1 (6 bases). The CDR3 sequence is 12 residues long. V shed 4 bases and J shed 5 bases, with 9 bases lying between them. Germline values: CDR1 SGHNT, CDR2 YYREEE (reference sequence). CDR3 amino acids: CASSPQGTEAFF. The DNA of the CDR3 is TGTGCCAGCAGCCCGCAGGGGACTGAAGCTTTCTTT.

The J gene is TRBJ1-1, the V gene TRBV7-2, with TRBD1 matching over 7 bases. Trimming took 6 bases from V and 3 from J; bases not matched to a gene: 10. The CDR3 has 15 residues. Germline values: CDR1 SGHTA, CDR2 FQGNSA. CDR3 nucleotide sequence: TGTGCCAGCAGTCGTACACGGGACAGTTACACTGAAGCTTTCTTT. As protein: CASSRTRDSYTEAFF.

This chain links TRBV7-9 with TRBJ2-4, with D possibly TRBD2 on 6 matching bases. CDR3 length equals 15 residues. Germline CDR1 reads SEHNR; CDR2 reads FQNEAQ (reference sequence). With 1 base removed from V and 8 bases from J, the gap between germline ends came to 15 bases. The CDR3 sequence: CASSLGPGRGDIQYF. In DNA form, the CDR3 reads TGTGCCAGCAGCTTAGGCCCCGGGCGCGGGGACATTCAGTACTTC.

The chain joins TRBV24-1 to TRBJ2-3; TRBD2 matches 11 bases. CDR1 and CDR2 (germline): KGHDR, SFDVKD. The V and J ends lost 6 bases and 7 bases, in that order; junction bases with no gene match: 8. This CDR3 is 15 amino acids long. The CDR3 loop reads CATSLTSGSRNTQYF. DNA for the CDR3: TGTGCCACCAGTCTAACTAGCGGGAGTAGAAATACGCAGTATTTT.

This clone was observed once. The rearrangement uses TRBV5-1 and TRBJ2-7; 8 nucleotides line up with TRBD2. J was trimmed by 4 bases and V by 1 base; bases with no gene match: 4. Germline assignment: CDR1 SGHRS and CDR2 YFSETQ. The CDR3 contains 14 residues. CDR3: CASSLWAGGYEQYF. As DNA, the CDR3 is TGCGCCAGCAGCTTGTGGGCGGGAGGTTACGAGCAGTACTTC.

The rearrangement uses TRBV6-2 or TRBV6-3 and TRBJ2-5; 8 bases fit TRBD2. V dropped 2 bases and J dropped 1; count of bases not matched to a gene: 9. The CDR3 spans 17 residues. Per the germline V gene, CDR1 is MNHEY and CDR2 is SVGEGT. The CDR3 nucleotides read TGTGCCAGCAGTTACGGCGGCGGAGCGGGAGCCCAAGAGACCCAGTACTTC. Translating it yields CASSYGGGAGAQETQYF.